The rows below give T cell receptor beta chains drawn from one sample of a study of control samples from healthy donors and cancer patients. Clones were read by immunoSEQ multiplex PCR, and TCRdb kept only the in-frame ones, dropping some. The profile shows about 140,000 clones, 70% to 90% of them singletons. Input material: blood. These receptors were taken from a man younger than 30 in good health. Each CDR3 is given with its conserved first and last residue. A D gene is named only where the DNA matches it firmly. Some rows mark clone size as missing; the rest say once, few, many or name a class of expanded clone.

>.|TRBV4-1|17|TRBJ2-7|.
TGCGCCAGCAGCCAAGCTGATTTGAGCGGACGATCCTACGAGCAGTACTTC
CASSQADLSGRSYEQYF
>.|TRBV23-1|14|TRBJ2-7|TRBD2
TGCGCCAGCAGTCAACGACTAGCCCCTCGGGAGCAGTACTTC
CASSQRLAPREQYF
>.|TRBV6-2/TRBV6-3|12|TRBJ2-7|.
TGTGCCAGCAGTCGACAGGCCTACGAGCAGTACTTC
CASSRQAYEQYF
>.|TRBV7-2|14|TRBJ2-3|.
TGTGCCAGCAGCTTAGCGTTGGGCACAGATACGCAGTATTTT
CASSLALGTDTQYF
>.|TRBV6-2/TRBV6-3|15|TRBJ1-1|.
TGTGCCAGCAGTTATAGGGGGGCCTTGAACACTGAAGCTTTCTTT
CASSYRGALNTEAFF
>.|TRBV3-1/TRBV3-2|15|TRBJ1-1|.
TGTGCCAGCAGCCAAGATCTCACAGGGCGGTCTGAAGCTTTCTTT
CASSQDLTGRSEAFF
>.|TRBV2|13|TRBJ2-5|.
TGTGCCAGCAGGCCGAGCCCCGAGGAGACCCAGTACTTC
CASRPSPEETQYF
>.|TRBV2|14|TRBJ1-4|TRBD1
TGTGCCAGCAGGCAGGGGGCGGCTAATGAAAAACTGTTTTTT
CASRQGAANEKLFF
>.|TRBV7-3|13|TRBJ1-1|.
TGTGCCAGCAGCCTACAGTGGGGGACTGAAGCTTTCTTT
CASSLQWGTEAFF
>.|TRBV6-7|18|TRBJ1-3|.
TGTGCCAGCAGTTACTCGAATTGGACGGCGAACCGCGGAAACACCATATATTTT
CASSYSNWTANRGNTIYF
>.|TRBV4-2|15|TRBJ2-5|TRBD2
TGTGCCAGCAGCCAGAAGACTAGCGGGGGAGAGACCCAGTACTTC
CASSQKTSGGETQYF
>.|TRBV7-2|17|TRBJ1-5|.
TGTGCCATCTCTAGGATTCTTGGCAGGGCGAGCAATCAGCCCCAGCATTTT
CAISRILGRASNQPQHF
>.|TRBV5-4|13|TRBJ1-1|.
TGTGCCAGCAGCTTGGATGGGCAGACTGAAGCTTTCTTT
CASSLDGQTEAFF
>.|TRBV2|15|TRBJ2-5|.
TGTGCCAGCAGTCCGGGACTCGAGAGGTCAGAGACCCAGTACTTC
CASSPGLERSETQYF
>.|TRBV30|12|TRBJ1-4|.
TGTGCCTGGAGCGCCTCTCTGGAAAAACTGTTTTTT
CAWSASLEKLFF
>.|TRBV29-1|13|TRBJ1-1|TRBD1
TGCAGCGTTGAGCGACAGGGTGGCACTGAAGCTTTCTTT
CSVERQGGTEAFF
>.|TRBV14|16|TRBJ1-6|TRBD1
TGTGCCAGCAGCCCCAGTGGGCAGGGGGCGAATTCACCCCTCCACTTT
CASSPSGQGANSPLHF
>.|TRBV10-1|18|TRBJ2-3|TRBD2
TGCGCCAGCAGCCCACAGCGGGGGGGTCGCCGTGGCACAGATACGCAGTATTTT
CASSPQRGGRRGTDTQYF
>once|TRBV9|14|TRBJ2-7|TRBD2
TGTGCCAGCAGCGTGACTAGCGGGGGGTACGAGCAGTACTTC
CASSVTSGGYEQYF
>.|TRBV5-8|13|TRBJ2-7|TRBD1
TGTGCCAGCAGCTTGGCTGGACAGGTTGAGCAGTACTTC
CASSLAGQVEQYF
>.|TRBV11-3|15|TRBJ2-1|.
TGTGCCAGCAGCCCCAATGCAGGTCTCGACAATGAGCAGTTCTTC
CASSPNAGLDNEQFF
>.|TRBV28|13|TRBJ1-2|.
TGTGCCAGCAGGACAGAAACTAACTATGGCTACACCTTC
CASRTETNYGYTF
>.|TRBV11-2|13|TRBJ1-2|.
TGTGCCAGCAGCTTAGTATCCAACTATGGCTACACCTTC
CASSLVSNYGYTF